What follows are 25 T cell receptor beta chains derived from one specimen sequenced in a study of blood T cells in healthy people across ages. The use of a sample-barcoded 5' primer and a J-beta primer mix characterized a second PCR of roughly 6 to 11 cycles. TCRdb processed the 5' RACE reads anew with MiXCR; each CDR3 protein has one entry. The sample contains 1,300,000 or so distinct CDR3 sequences, approximately 59% of which appear only once. The sequencing sample was made of blood. The receptors shown here come from a man aged 18 to 30 in good health.

This chain uses TRBV6-5 with TRBJ2-3, with D perhaps TRBD2 (5 bases). The CDR3 is made up of 14 amino acids. Germline V CDR1 and CDR2: MNHEY, SVGAGI. The V gene lost 2 bases and the J gene lost 7 bases, with 13 bases spanning the gap. CDR3 in DNA: TGTGCCAGCAGTTACCGATCGGACTTTCATACGCAGTATTTT. Translation: CASSYRSDFHTQYF.

This clonotype was seen more than once but under ten times. V is TRBV15 and J is TRBJ1-4; D unclear. Germline V CDR1 and CDR2: LNHNV, YYDKDF (reference sequence). V lost 1 base to trimming and J lost 8 bases, with 5 bases between them. The CDR3 contains 12 residues. The CDR3 DNA reads TGTGCCACCAGCAGAGTGGGGGAAAAACTGTTTTTT. Translated, it gives CATSRVGEKLFF.

This clonotype was seen a handful of times. In DNA form, the CDR3 reads TGTGCCAGCAGCTTAGCTGGGGGCATCGATTCACCCCTCCACTTT. Translating it yields CASSLAGGIDSPLHF. V usage is TRBV13 and J usage is TRBJ1-6; D perhaps matches TRBD1 (6 bases). The CDR3 is 15 amino acids. Per the germline V gene, CDR1 is PRHDT and CDR2 is FYEKMQ (reference sequence). The V gene lost 1 base and the J gene lost 8 bases, with 12 bases spanning the gap.

This chain uses TRBV5-1 with TRBJ2-4; 8 nucleotides align to TRBD2. V trimming: 3 bases; J trimming: 1 base; junction bases outside the gene matches: 6. CDR1 and CDR2 (germline): SGHRS, YFSETQ. The CDR3 extends over 16 amino acids. The DNA for the CDR3 is TGCGCCAGCAGCTCGCCCTCGGGGGGGGCCAAAAACATTCAGTACTTC. Amino acid sequence: CASSSPSGGAKNIQYF.

The V and J genes are TRBV15 and TRBJ2-1; no firm D call. Trimming removed 4 bases from V and 7 bases from J, with 11 bases in between. Germline-derived CDR1 and CDR2 are LNHNV and YYDKDF (reference sequence). CDR3 size: 13 residues. The CDR3 region has the DNA TGTGCCACCAGCACATCATACCTTAATGAGCAGTTCTTC. Amino acid sequence: CATSTSYLNEQFF. Together with reference TRBV15 and TRBJ2-1, the CDR3 gives the full variable domain: DAMVIQNPRYQVTQFGKPVTLSCSQTLNHNVMYWYQQKSSQAPKLLFHYYDKDFNNEADTPDNFQSRRPNTSFCFLDIRSPGLGDTAMYLCATSTSYLNEQFFGPGTRLTVL.

The chain carries TRBV7-6 and TRBJ2-3, with D hard to call. Trimming removed 6 bases at V and 5 bases at J, with 12 bases between. The CDR3 loop spans 13 amino acids. Per the germline V gene, CDR1 is SGHVS and CDR2 is FNYEAQ. Here the CDR3 reads CASRPEWQDTQYF. In DNA, the CDR3 is TGTGCCAGCAGACCCGAATGGCAAGATACGCAGTATTTT. The whole variable domain, remainder taken from reference TRBV7-6 and TRBJ2-3, is GAGVSQSPRYKVTKRGQDVALRCDPISGHVSLYWYRQALGQGPEFLTYFNYEAQQDKSGLPNDRFSAERPEGSISTLTIQRTEQRDSAMYRCASRPEWQDTQYFGPGTRLTVL.

The V call is TRBV12-5, the J call TRBJ2-1; TRBD2 agrees at 9 bases. This CDR3 spans 15 amino acids. Germline CDR1 and CDR2: LGHNT and FRNRAP. V trimming: 5 bases; J trimming: 3 bases; junction bases outside the gene matches: 5. The CDR3 spells CASGPTSGIYNEQFF. The CDR3 nucleotides are TGTGCTAGTGGTCCGACTAGCGGTATCTACAATGAGCAGTTCTTC. The complete variable domain, with remaining parts taken from reference TRBV12-5 and TRBJ2-1, reads DARVTQTPRHKVTEMGQEVTMRCQPILGHNTVFWYRQTMMQGLELLAYFRNRAPLDDSGMPKDRFSAEMPDATLATLKIQPSEPRDSAVYFCASGPTSGIYNEQFFGPGTRLTVL.

This rearrangement joins TRBV6-2 or TRBV6-3 to TRBJ2-1, with 9 bases lining up with TRBD1. With V trimmed by 5 bases and J by 4 bases, 6 bases remained unmatched. From germline, CDR1 is MNHEY and CDR2 SVGEGT. The length of the CDR3 is 15 residues. The CDR3 here is CASSLTGGVYNEQFF. The CDR3, as DNA: TGTGCCAGCAGTCTGACAGGGGGGGTTTACAATGAGCAGTTCTTC.

This clonotype occurred a few times. The rearrangement uses TRBV4-1 and TRBJ2-5; 13 bases agree with TRBD2. Germline loops: CDR1 MGHRA, CDR2 YSYEKL. V dropped 0 bases and J dropped 6; count of bases not matched to a gene: 4. The CDR3 is 16 residues long. CDR3 bases: TGCGCCAGCAGCCAAGAGGGACTAGCGGGACTGAAGACCCAGTACTTC. Protein sequence: CASSQEGLAGLKTQYF.

The chain is built from TRBV27 and TRBJ2-3, with 8 bases aligning to TRBD2. J lost 6 bases, V lost 7 bases, and 12 bases had no gene match. Per the germline V gene, CDR1 is MNHEY and CDR2 is SMNVEV (reference sequence). This CDR3 region has 15 residues. The DNA of the CDR3 is TGTGCCAGCATCGGTATCGGTGCTAGCGGGGATACGCAGTATTTT. Protein product: CASIGIGASGDTQYF.

The V gene is TRBV12-3 or TRBV12-4, the J gene TRBJ1-4, with D perhaps matching TRBD1 (6 bases). The CDR3 runs to 14 residues. The V end was cut by 6 bases, the J end by 7 bases, with 15 bases between. The CDR3 loop reads CASSPTTQGEKLFF. The CDR3, as DNA: TGTGCCAGCAGCCCAACTACACAGGGTGAAAAACTGTTTTTT.

The V gene is TRBV15, the J gene TRBJ2-1; D remains ambiguous. Germline V gene lookup returns CDR1 LNHNV and CDR2 YYDKDF (reference sequence). Deletions cut 1 base from V and 8 bases from J, with 12 bases between. The CDR3 runs 14 residues. The CDR3 region has the DNA TGTGCCACCAGCAGAGTCAACCCCGTAGATGAGCAGTTCTTC. It is translated as CATSRVNPVDEQFF.

The rearrangement uses TRBV20-1 and TRBJ2-7; D is unclear. Germline V gene sequence: CDR1 DFQATT, CDR2 SNEGSKA (reference sequence). Trimming removed 6 bases at V and 0 bases at J, with 12 bases between. The CDR3 loop spans 13 amino acids. As DNA, the CDR3 is TGCAGTGCAAAGGAAAGGAGCTCCTACGAGCAGTACTTC. Its protein product is CSAKERSSYEQYF.

V and J are TRBV7-9 and TRBJ2-1, with D uncertain. The V gene's germline CDR1 is SEHNR and CDR2 FQNEAQ (reference sequence). This CDR3 is 17 amino acids long. V was shortened by 2 bases and J by 3 bases, with 17 bases between the two germline ends. CDR3 sequence (DNA): TGTGCCAGCAGCTTAACTCTGGATTACAGTTTCTACAATGAGCAGTTCTTC. Its protein product is CASSLTLDYSFYNEQFF.

The chain recombines TRBV21-1 with TRBJ1-1. TRBV21-1 is classified as a pseudogene. This CDR3 has 13 residues. In DNA, the CDR3 is TGTGCCAGCCCCAATGGGTGGCCTCTCGAAGCTTTCTTT. Amino acid sequence: CASPNGWPLEAFF.

The DNA of the CDR3 is TGTGCCAGCAGCTTAAGGCCAGGGGGCAATGAGCAGTTCTTC. It encodes CASSLRPGGNEQFF. This chain connects TRBV7-2 to TRBJ2-1; 7 bases are shared with TRBD1. The trim removed 2 bases at V and 6 bases at J, leaving 4 bases unmatched. The CDR3 totals 14 residues. Germline assignment: CDR1 SGHTA and CDR2 FQGNSA.

The chain is built from TRBV25-1 and TRBJ1-2; D is undetermined. V lost 0 bases and J lost 2, with 1 base in between. The CDR3 length is 12 residues. Germline values: CDR1 MGHDK, CDR2 SYGVNS. CDR3 bases: TGTGCCAGCAGTGAATACAACTATGGCTACACCTTC. It yields the protein CASSEYNYGYTF.

The chain joins TRBV5-6 to TRBJ1-2, with D hard to call. This CDR3 comprises 16 residues. Between the trimmed V and J ends, which lost 4 bases and 4 bases, there was a span of 20 bases. Germline CDR1 and CDR2: SGHDT and YYEEEE. The CDR3 loop reads CASSKRIEADFYGYTF. CDR3 in DNA: TGTGCCAGCAGCAAACGCATAGAAGCAGATTTCTATGGCTACACCTTC.

This clonotype was picked up a small number of times. The chain couples TRBV5-1 to TRBJ1-6; D unclear. The CDR3 length is 17 residues. Germline CDR1 is SGHRS and CDR2 is YFSETQ. V lost 0 bases and J 0 bases, leaving 10 bases between the germline ends. CDR3 nucleotide sequence: TGCGCCAGCAGCTTGGAGAGCGACACCTCCTATAATTCACCCCTCCACTTT. Its protein product is CASSLESDTSYNSPLHF.

The CDR3 DNA reads as TGTGCCAGCCGAACTAGCGGGGGATACTACGAGCAGTACTTC. Translating gives CASRTSGGYYEQYF. The V call is TRBV6-6, the J call TRBJ2-7, with 11 bases identical to TRBD2. This CDR3 spans 14 amino acids. Germline CDR1 MNHNY, CDR2 SVGAGI (reference sequence). The J segment lost 3 bases and the V segment lost 8 bases, leaving 6 bases of the junction unmatched.

The genes are TRBV6-6 and TRBJ2-7, with a tentative D call TRBD1 (6 bases). From germline, CDR1 is MNHNY and CDR2 SVGAGI (reference sequence). The CDR3 sequence is 15 residues long. Deletions cut 4 bases from V and 3 bases from J, with 16 bases between. Here the CDR3 reads CASSSPDSGFYEQYF. For the CDR3, the DNA is TGTGCCAGCAGTTCCCCGGACAGTGGGTTCTACGAGCAGTACTTC.

The chain combines TRBV11-2 with TRBJ2-5, with D perhaps TRBD2 (7 bases). The CDR3 has 15 residues. V was shortened by 4 bases and J by 5 bases, with 17 bases between the two germline ends. Germline CDR1 SGHAT, CDR2 FQNNGV. The CDR3 is CASSYNSRGGETQYF. CDR3 DNA: TGTGCCAGCAGCTACAATTCCAGGGGAGGGGAGACCCAGTACTTC.

This clonotype was recorded once. The V gene is TRBV4-1, the J gene TRBJ1-5, with D unclear. The CDR3 is 15 residues long. The germline gives CDR1 MGHRA, CDR2 YSYEKL. Trimming took 4 bases from V and 0 from J, leaving 10 bases between them. The CDR3 DNA is TGCGCCAGCAGCCCGCATGGAGATAGCAATCAGCCCCAGCATTTT. The encoded protein is CASSPHGDSNQPQHF.

The gene calls are TRBV6-5 and TRBJ2-1, with 8 positions matching TRBD2. The trim removed 7 bases at V and 6 bases at J, leaving 11 bases unmatched. The CDR3 is 15 residues long. Germline V gene lookup returns CDR1 MNHEY and CDR2 SVGAGI. The CDR3 region has the DNA TGTGCCAGCATTTCGGCGACGGGAGGGATCAATGAGCAGTTCTTC. Protein: CASISATGGINEQFF.

This clonotype was observed a handful of times. The CDR3 coding sequence is TGTGCCAGCAGGAACTTCGGGACTAGCGACTACGAGCAGTACTTC. This translates into CASRNFGTSDYEQYF. The chain has TRBV12-3 or TRBV12-4 and TRBJ2-7; TRBD2 aligns across 10 bases. The CDR3 is made up of 15 amino acids. V was pared by 6 bases and J by 3 bases, with 8 bases of the junction left unmatched.